The clone carrying this TCR beta chain has a count of ten or more. Unsorted libraries used 2 million PBMCs kept at -80 degrees C. With 6 bases clipped from V and 0 bases from J, the junction kept 3 bases outside the gene matches. The CDR3 contains 16 residues. Germline values: CDR1 MNHEY, CDR2 SVGAGI. The data originate from a study of neurological immune-mediated disorders. TCRdb re-called the 5' RACE reads through MiXCR, storing one row per CDR3 protein. The sample records more than 50,000 distinct CDR3 sequences, 11% being singletons. The V call is TRBV6-5, the J call TRBJ2-6; 9 bases map to TRBD1. The sequenced material came from PBMCs. This clonotype was sampled from a man in his fifties or sixties in good health. This CDR3 reads CASRDRGTSGANVLTF. The CDR3 DNA sequence: TGTGCCAGCAGGGACAGGGGAACCTCTGGGGCCAACGTCCTGACTTTC.